These 8 T cell receptor beta chains were all obtained from the same sample, sequenced in a study of OX40 agonist ivuxolimab in advanced cancers. Clones were read by immunoSEQ multiplex PCR, and TCRdb kept only the in-frame ones, dropping some. The profile shows about 52,000 clones, 88% of them singletons. The starting material was CD4+ or CD8+ T cells sorted from blood, obtained in a trial of the OX40 agonist ivuxolimab. These receptors were obtained from an adult with an advanced solid tumor such as melanoma, head and neck, liver or kidney cancer.

The chain is built from TRBV7-6 and TRBJ2-5; no reliable D call. The V gene's germline CDR1 is SGHVS and CDR2 FNYEAQ. The V end was cut by 5 bases, the J end by 0 bases, with 10 bases between. This CDR3 has 14 residues. This CDR3 is CASSPHEYQETQYF. The CDR3 nucleotides read TGTGCCAGCAGCCCCCATGAGTACCAAGAGACCCAGTACTTC.

This chain uses TRBV4-1 with TRBJ2-3; 9 positions agree with TRBD1. This CDR3 is 16 amino acids long. Unmatched junction bases numbered 4, after V lost 0 bases and J lost 3 bases. The germline gives CDR1 MGHRA, CDR2 YSYEKL. In DNA form, the CDR3 reads TGCGCCAGCAGCCAAGAGGGACAGGGTCTAACAGATACGCAGTATTTT. Translation gives CASSQEGQGLTDTQYF.

The rearrangement joins TRBV25-1 to TRBJ2-7; TRBD2 matches at 7 bases. There are 14 residues in the CDR3. Germline-derived CDR1 and CDR2 are MGHDK and SYGVNS. V shed 6 bases, J shed 7 bases, and the junction held 12 bases outside the gene matches. Here the CDR3 reads CASSGAGPSREQYF. The CDR3 DNA reads TGTGCCAGCAGCGGAGCGGGACCCTCTAGGGAGCAGTACTTC.

The chain carries TRBV6-5 and TRBJ2-3, with TRBD1 as a possible D gene (6 bases). Per the germline V gene, CDR1 is MNHEY and CDR2 is SVGAGI. With 6 bases removed from V and 0 bases from J, the gap between germline ends came to 10 bases. The CDR3 has 14 residues. Here the CDR3 DNA reads TGTGCCAGCAGCTTAACAGGGAGCACAGATACGCAGTATTTT. This translates into CASSLTGSTDTQYF.

This clone has only a few counts. The gene calls are TRBV19 and TRBJ1-2, with D possibly being TRBD1 (5 bases). The V end was cut by 7 bases, the J end by 3 bases, with 9 bases between. Germline V gene data show CDR1 as LNHDA and CDR2 as SQIVND (reference sequence). The CDR3 is 12 residues long. The CDR3 bases are TGTGCCAGTAACGGGGGTCACTATGGCTACACCTTC. It codes for CASNGGHYGYTF. Full variable domain (rest looked up from reference TRBV19 and TRBJ1-2): DGGITQSPKYLFRKEGQNVTLSCEQNLNHDAMYWYRQDPGQGLRLIYYSQIVNDFQKGDIAEGYSVSREKKESFPLTVTSAQKNPTAFYLCASNGGHYGYTFGSGTRLTVV.

This chain uses TRBV11-2 with TRBJ2-5, with D possibly being TRBD2 (7 bases). Trimming removed 4 bases from V and 6 bases from J, with 18 bases in between. CDR1 and CDR2 (germline): SGHAT, FQNNGV. CDR3 size: 15 residues. CDR3: CASSSPGVGGQTQYF. The CDR3 coding sequence is TGTGCCAGCAGCTCGCCAGGGGTCGGGGGGCAGACCCAGTACTTC.

This sequence joins TRBV7-3 and TRBJ1-1; a possible D gene is TRBD1 (5 bases). CDR1 and CDR2 from the germline V gene are SGHTA and FQGTGA. Trimming took 7 bases from V and 0 from J, leaving 15 bases between them. The CDR3 loop spans 15 amino acids. The CDR3, as DNA: TGTGCCAGCACCCCCGGGGGGAAGATGAACACTGAAGCTTTCTTT. Protein sequence: CASTPGGKMNTEAFF.

The chain links TRBV6-5 to TRBJ2-3; TRBD1 is a possible D gene (6 bases). Per germline, CDR1 MNHEY and CDR2 SVGAGI. V gave up 6 bases and J gave up 0 bases, with 13 bases separating them. The CDR3 runs to 15 residues. CDR3 sequence: CASSRWTASTDTQYF. The DNA for the CDR3 is TGTGCCAGCAGCCGATGGACAGCTAGCACAGATACGCAGTATTTT.